This T cell receptor (beta chain) originates from a study of CXCR3-negative and CXCR3-positive naive CD8 T cells. General study findings and limits: Memory CD8+ cells showed much lower diversity, while both naive subsets displayed comparably high diversity. Naive cells with CXCR3 showed TRB CDR3s that were more hydrophobic than those in CXCR3-negative naive cells.

The study made its TRB cDNA libraries by 5' RACE, adding UMI labels. TCRdb re-called the 5' RACE reads and catalogs CDR3 proteins one per entry, DNA excluded. Across about 98,000 distinct CDR3 sequences, the top ten clones capture roughly 0.99% of the sample. In germline, CDR1 is PRHDT, CDR2 FYEKMQ (reference sequence). This CDR3 has 14 amino acids. With respect to this clonotype: Its antigen is not known.

The TCR was taken from a human donor in good health. Some clones in this sample may be carry-over from other donors' samples. The sequenced sample consisted of naive CXCR3+ CD8+ T cells from blood. As to subset: CD45RO-CCR7+CD27+CD95- naive CD8+ T cells expressing CXCR3 (TNR3+). The chain is built from TRBV13 and TRBJ1-5. CDR3 loop: CASTIWGDNQPQHF.